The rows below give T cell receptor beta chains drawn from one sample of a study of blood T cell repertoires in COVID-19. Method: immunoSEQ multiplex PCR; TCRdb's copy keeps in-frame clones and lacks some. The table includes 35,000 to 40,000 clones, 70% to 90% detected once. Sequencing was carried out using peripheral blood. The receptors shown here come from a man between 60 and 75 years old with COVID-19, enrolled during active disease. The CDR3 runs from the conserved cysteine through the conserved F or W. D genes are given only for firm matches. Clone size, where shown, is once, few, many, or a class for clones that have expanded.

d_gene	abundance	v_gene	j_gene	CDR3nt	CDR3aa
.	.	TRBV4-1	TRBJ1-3	TGCGGGTCTACAGGGCTGAACTCTGGAAACACCATATATTTT	CGSTGLNSGNTIYF
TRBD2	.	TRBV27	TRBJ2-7	TGTGCCAGCCTGAAAAGAGCGGGAGGACTTCAGACCTACGAGCAGTACTTC	CASLKRAGGLQTYEQYF
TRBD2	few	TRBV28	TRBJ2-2	TGTGCCAGCAGCAGGTCCTACGGGAGGGCCGCAGGTACCGGGGAGCTGTTTTTT	CASSRSYGRAAGTGELFF
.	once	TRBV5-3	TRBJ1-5	TGTGCCAGAAGCCTGGACCCTTTCCGGGAGACTAGCAATCAGCCCCAGCATTTT	CARSLDPFRETSNQPQHF
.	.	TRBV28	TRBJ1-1	TGTGCCAGCAGTTTACGCGGGCGTAAGATGAGAGTGAACACTGAAGCTTTCTTT	CASSLRGRKMRVNTEAFF
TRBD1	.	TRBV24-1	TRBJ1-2	TGTGCCACCTCGCAGGGACAGGGGAATCACTATGGCTACACCTTC	CATSQGQGNHYGYTF
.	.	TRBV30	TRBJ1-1	TGTGCCTGGAGTGTGGGCCACAACACTGAAGCTTTCTTT	CAWSVGHNTEAFF
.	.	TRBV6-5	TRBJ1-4	TGTGCCAGCCGAGTCGTTGCCGGGGGGCGGGAAAAACTGTTTTTT	CASRVVAGGREKLFF
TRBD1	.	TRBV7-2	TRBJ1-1	TGTGCCAGCAGCTTACAGGGGGCTGACCACATTTTCTTT	CASSLQGADHIFF
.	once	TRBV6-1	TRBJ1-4	TGTGCCAGCAGTGACGACATTTGGACTAATGAAAAACTGTTTTTT	CASSDDIWTNEKLFF
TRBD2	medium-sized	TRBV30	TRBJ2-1	TGTGCCTGGAGTGACCGGACTAGTCGCCACTCCTACAATGAGCAGTTCTTC	CAWSDRTSRHSYNEQFF
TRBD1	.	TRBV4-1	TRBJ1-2	TGCGCCAGCAGCCCTGGGACAGGGGGAAGGGTAGGCTATGGCTACACCTTC	CASSPGTGGRVGYGYTF
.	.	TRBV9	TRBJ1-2	TGTGCCAGCGAGTCCGGCTACACCTTC	CASESGYTF
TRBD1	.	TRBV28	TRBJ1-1	TGTGCCAGCAGTACCCGACAGGGCCGCTATAAAGGAGCTTTCTTT	CASSTRQGRYKGAFF
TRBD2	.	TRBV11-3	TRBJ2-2	TGTGCCAGCAGCAGAGGGACTAGGGTCCCCGGGGAGCTGTTTTTT	CASSRGTRVPGELFF
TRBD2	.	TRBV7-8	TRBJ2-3	TGTGCCAGCAGCTTAGCGACGCGGGAGATCGCAGATACGCAGTATTTT	CASSLATREIADTQYF
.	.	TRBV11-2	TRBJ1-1	TGTGCCAGCAGCTTAGATCGATACGGGGGCACTGAAGCTTTCTTT	CASSLDRYGGTEAFF
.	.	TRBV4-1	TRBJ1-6	TGCGCCAGCAGCCAAGGGAGACAGGTTGGATCACCCCTCCACTTT	CASSQGRQVGSPLHF
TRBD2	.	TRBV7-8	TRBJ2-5	TGTGCCAGCAGCTTAAAGAGGTTAGCGGGAGGAGAGACCCAGTACTTC	CASSLKRLAGGETQYF
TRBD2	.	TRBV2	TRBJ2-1	TGTGCCAGCAGTCGGGGACTAGCGGGCTACAATGAGCAGTTCTTC	CASSRGLAGYNEQFF
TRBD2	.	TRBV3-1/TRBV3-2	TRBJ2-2	TGTGCCAGCAGCCAGCCCTCGCGGGAGGTTAACACCGGGGAGCTGTTTTTT	CASSQPSREVNTGELFF
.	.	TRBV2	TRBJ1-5	TGTGCCAGCACCCAGGGTGGCAATCAGCCCCAGCATTTT	CASTQGGNQPQHF
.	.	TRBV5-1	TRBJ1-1	TGCGCCAGCAGCTTGGCAGGGTTTGACACTGAAGCTTTCTTT	CASSLAGFDTEAFF
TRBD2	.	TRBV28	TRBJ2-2	TGTGCCAGCAGTTCACTAGGCCATATAACCGGGACTAGCGGGCCCAGTTGGGGGGAGCTGTTTTTT	CASSSLGHITGTSGPSWGELFF
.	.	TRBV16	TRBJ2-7	TGTGCCAGCAGCCAATTAGGGGCAGGGCGAGACGAGCAGTACTTC	CASSQLGAGRDEQYF
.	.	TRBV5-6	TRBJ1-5	TGTGCCAGCAGCTTGGGAGGCGTGCGGCAGCCCCAGCATTTT	CASSLGGVRQPQHF
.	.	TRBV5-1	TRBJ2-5	TGCGCCAGCAGCCCTAGGGCAGGGGAAGAGACCCAGTACTTC	CASSPRAGEETQYF
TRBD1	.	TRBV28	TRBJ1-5	TGTGCCAGCAGTAAAAGACAGGGTGGACAGCCCCAGCATTTT	CASSKRQGGQPQHF
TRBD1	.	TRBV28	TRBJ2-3	TGTGCCAGCAGCCCGTCAGGGGGCAGGAATACGCAGTATTTT	CASSPSGGRNTQYF
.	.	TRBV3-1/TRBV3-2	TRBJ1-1	TGTGCCAGCAGCCGTTTAATCAGGGGACGCGCTGAAGCTTTCTTT	CASSRLIRGRAEAFF
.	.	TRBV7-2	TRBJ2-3	TGTGCCAGCAGCTCACTGGTTACAGATACGCAGTATTTT	CASSSLVTDTQYF
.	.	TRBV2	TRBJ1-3	TGTGCCAGCAGCGTGGGGGCCTGGAACACCATATATTTT	CASSVGAWNTIYF
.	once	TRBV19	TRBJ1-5	TGTGCCAGTAGTACCTTAAATCAGCCCCAGCATTTT	CASSTLNQPQHF
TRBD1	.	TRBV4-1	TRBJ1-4	TGCGCCAGCAGCCAAGGCAGGGGGCATGAAAAACTGTTTTTT	CASSQGRGHEKLFF
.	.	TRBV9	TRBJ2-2	TGTGCCAGCAGCGTAGCTCCCAGATCCGACACCGGGGAGCTGTTTTTT	CASSVAPRSDTGELFF
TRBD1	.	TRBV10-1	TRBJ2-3	TGCGCCAGCAGTGAGTCGGGACAGTCGACAGATACGCAGTATTTT	CASSESGQSTDTQYF
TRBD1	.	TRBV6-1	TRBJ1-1	TGTGCCAGCAGTGACCGACAGGGAATGAACACTGAAGCTTTCTTT	CASSDRQGMNTEAFF
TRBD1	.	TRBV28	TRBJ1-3	TGTGCCAGCAGGCGGGACAGGGCGACTGGAAACACCATATATTTT	CASRRDRATGNTIYF